This T cell receptor (beta chain) is drawn from a study of blood T cells in healthy people across ages (dated by TCRdb to between 2015 and 2016). Looking at the study overall: Template switching captured roughly one uniquely barcoded TCR beta cDNA molecule per two T cells in model experiments. To avoid experimental bias, donors of different ages were distributed randomly across sequencing lanes. For two donors (one aged 18 to 29 and one aged 80 or older), the study analyzed two additional independent replicas of 1 million unique cDNA reads from the same blood draw. The donors were split into four age groups: young (average 16 years), middle-aged (about 40), aged (about 62) and long-lived (roughly 77). Age-related changes in TCR beta repertoire diversity were measured in the study by deep sequencing normalized with unique cDNA molecular identifiers. The paper as a whole reports these results and caveats: Since profiling was done on bulk unsorted PBMCs, naive and antigen-experienced compartments could not be conclusively compared. Because the CMV infection status of the donors was unknown, age-related changes in expanded clonotypes may potentially have been confounded. Total diversity estimates from one million sequenced T cells were considered lower bounds and underestimates. Observed TCR beta diversity per million T cells fell roughly linearly with age, and a significant reduction was already apparent by age roughly 40. Compared with the aged group, the long-lived group had more naive CD4+ T cells, fewer expanded clones and increased TCR diversity, suggesting age selection. Observed TCR beta diversity correlated strongly with the percentage of naive T cells measured by flow cytometry.

V sheds 0 bases and J sheds 10 bases, leaving 18 bases between their ends. Including the terminal cysteine and phenylalanine, the CDR3 comprises 16 residues. The CDR3 DNA has 48 bases and is translated from base 1. In the germline V gene, CDR1 corresponds to LGHNA and CDR2 to YNFKEQ. The library came from 5' RACE. Sequencing took place on an Illumina HiSeq 2500. A second PCR of about 7 to 12 cycles was run with a J-beta primer mix and a sample-barcoded 5' primer. A unique molecular identifier was introduced onto each TCR beta cDNA molecule by a template-switch 5' adaptor carrying 12 random nucleotides. Each sample yielded at least 2.5 million CDR3-containing paired-end reads. First-strand cDNA was synthesized from all RNA with the Mint cDNA synthesis kit, primed by a TRBC-specific oligonucleotide. Following uracil-DNA glycosylase treatment, all cDNA underwent a first 18-cycle PCR with the universal primers M1SS and BC2_uni_R. The authors' pipeline ran thus. For normalization, 1 million high-quality reads were randomly selected from each sample, with every read carrying a distinct molecular identifier. Instead of being binned into consensus sequences, reads that shared molecular identifiers were thrown out. CDR3 identification, clonotype clustering and error correction used MiTCR with a Q25 quality threshold and the strictest error-elimination algorithm. Lower-bound total TCR beta diversity was estimated with a nonparametric unseen species model using Euler transformation. TCRdb reprocessing: public reads trimmed at Q25 with fastp, clones called with MiXCR, in-frame beta chains kept. Rows are combined by CDR3 protein, so each entry shows the most common genes and DNA. V and J calls and clone size were set by TCRdb, not the authors. This sample gives over 950,000 distinct CDR3 sequences in total; approximately 38% of them show up just once. Clones ranked in the top ten supply approximately 14% of the sample.

Note on this clonotype: Its antigen has not been determined. Base qualities are missing; no much larger clone stands one base away.

Donors were a few dozen systemically healthy Caucasian individuals from Russia aged roughly 6 to 90 years. Approximately 10 milliliters of peripheral blood were collected from each donor into EDTA-treated Vacutainer tubes. PBMCs were isolated by Ficoll-Paque density-gradient centrifugation, with at least 6 million obtained per sample. Total RNA, at least 6 micrograms per sample, was extracted from PBMCs with Trizol reagent. For every donor, flow cytometry on a PBMC aliquot measured the percentage of naive CD45RAhigh/CD27high T cells. The sequencing input was blood. The sequence links TRBV4-2 to TRBJ1-4, with the D gene too uncertain to name. The TCR was taken from a man in his late teens or twenties in good health. The DNA sequence reads TGTGCCAGCAGCCAAGATCTTAGGAGTCCGGGTAGAAAACTGTTTTTT. This yields the protein CASSQDLRSPGRKLFF.